This TCR beta chain was profiled in a study of lung T cells in sarcoidosis with Löfgren's syndrome. For the study at large: Repertoire analyses centered on Löfgren's syndrome patients.

One entry per CDR3 protein, called by TCRdb with MiXCR from the reads. The sample holds 60,000 or so distinct CDR3 sequences, 21% seen once. This clonotype was detected many times. What it binds is unknown. Germline V CDR1 and CDR2: MDHEN, SYDVKM. Trimming left V 6 bases short and J 1 base short, with 13 bases between. The CDR3 is made up of 16 amino acids. General study results and limits: TRAV12-1 preferentially paired with TRBV2, with homologous CDR3s. These T cells possibly recognize a putative, unidentified sarcoidosis-associated antigen. Shared TRAV12-1 and TRBV2 CDR3 motifs across Löfgren's syndrome patients reportedly suggested public CD4+ TCRs.

The J gene is TRBJ1-6, the V gene TRBV28; D perhaps matches TRBD1 (5 bases). The sample was CD4+ T cells from PBMCs. The origin of this receptor is a human donor with sarcoidosis (Löfgren's syndrome or another form), or a control subject (not recorded which). The CDR3 is CASSQRGVSYNSPLHF. DNA of the CDR3: TGTGCCAGCAGCCAACGGGGGGTGTCCTATAATTCACCCCTCCACTTT.